Below, 29 T cell receptor beta chains from the same sample are listed, as sequenced in a study of cytomegalovirus exposure and HLA in healthy donors (dated by TCRdb to about 2017). The method behind the library was the immunoSEQ multiplex PCR assay. As stored in TCRdb, this immuneACCESS dataset retains in-frame rearrangements with V and J assigned. A fraction of the clones does not appear; measured against another copy, unresolved V genes explain less than half of the discrepancy, and the remainder lacks a known reason. Within this sample are about 250,000 clones, with more than 75% of them counted one time only. The top ten clonotypes cover 9.5% to 15% of the sample. Sample: PBMCs. These receptors came from a young man in good health and CMV-seropositive.

The V gene is TRBV29-1, the J gene TRBJ2-7; D is unclear. In germline, CDR1 is SQVTM, CDR2 ANQGSEA. This CDR3 comprises 13 residues. The ends were cut back, 5 bases at V and 4 bases at J, with 15 bases in the middle. The CDR3 region has the DNA TGCAGCGTTCTTGATCCCACCAGATACGAGCAGTACTTC. The encoded protein is CSVLDPTRYEQYF.

V usage is TRBV27 and J usage is TRBJ2-7, with D uncertain. The CDR3 is 10 amino acids. CDR1 is MNHEY, CDR2 SMNVEV, per germline (reference sequence). The V end was cut by 6 bases, the J end by 3 bases, with 3 bases between. CDR3 nucleotide sequence: TGTGCCAGCAGGGACTACGAGCAGTACTTC. It yields the protein CASRDYEQYF.

V and J are TRBV5-4 and TRBJ2-7; unclear D gene. Germline-derived CDR1 and CDR2 are SGHNT and YYREEE (reference sequence). CDR3 length: 14 residues. Trimming cost V 5 bases and J 0 bases, with 12 bases left between them. This CDR3 reads CASSYQTLSYEQYF. Written as DNA, the CDR3 is TGTGCCAGCAGTTATCAGACACTCTCCTACGAGCAGTACTTC.

This clone showed up just once. The chain couples TRBV7-9 to TRBJ1-2, with 7 bases lining up with TRBD1. Germline V lookup: CDR1 SEHNR, CDR2 FQNEAQ (reference sequence). The CDR3 extends over 13 amino acids. J gave up 12 bases and V 4 bases, and 11 bases lay outside the gene matches. The CDR3 loop reads CASSSFLQGRDTF. In DNA form, the CDR3 reads TGTGCCAGCAGCTCATTTTTACAGGGGAGGGACACCTTC. Combining the CDR3 with reference TRBV7-9 and TRBJ1-2 gives the whole variable domain DTGVSQNPRHKITKRGQNVTFRCDPISEHNRLYWYRQTLGQGPEFLTYFQNEAQLEKSRLLSDRFSAERPKGSFSTLEIQRTEQGDSAMYLCASSSFLQGRDTFGSGTRLTVV.

This chain links TRBV13 with TRBJ1-2; TRBD1 matches 8 bases. J was trimmed by 5 bases and V by 4 bases; bases with no gene match: 15. From germline, CDR1 is PRHDT and CDR2 FYEKMQ (reference sequence). The CDR3 is 17 residues long. The CDR3 protein is CASSSDRETDVRYGYTF. CDR3 DNA sequence: TGTGCCAGCAGCTCGGACAGGGAGACCGATGTACGATATGGCTACACCTTC.

The chain has TRBV7-9 and TRBJ2-7; D call uncertain. Germline V gene sequence: CDR1 SEHNR, CDR2 FQNEAQ (reference sequence). The V end was cut by 5 bases, the J end by 0 bases, with 14 bases between. CDR3 length: 15 amino acids. CDR3 residues: CASSHTGHYSYEQYF. The CDR3 region has the DNA TGTGCCAGCAGCCACACCGGGCACTACTCCTACGAGCAGTACTTC.

This clone was seen a handful of times. The rearrangement uses TRBV18 and TRBJ1-1; D is unclear. There are 15 residues in the CDR3. Trimming shortened V by 5 bases and J by 2 bases, and 15 bases separated the two germline ends. Germline CDR1 reads KGHSH; CDR2 reads LQKENI. CDR3 in amino acids: CASSVGVLTNTEAFF. DNA of the CDR3: TGTGCCAGCTCAGTCGGGGTCCTTACCAACACTGAAGCTTTCTTT.

This chain connects TRBV21-1 to TRBJ1-5; the tabulated D call, TRBD1, remains unverified against the DNA. TRBV21-1 is noted as a pseudogene. CDR3 length equals 14 residues. CDR3 coding DNA: TGTGCCAGCAGACCCGGGACAGGGGGATCTCCCCAGCATTTT. Translating it yields CASRPGTGGSPQHF.

CDR3 loop: CASGTGETGELFF. CDR3 bases: TGTGCCAGCGGTACGGGAGAAACCGGGGAGCTGTTTTTT. The rearrangement joins TRBV6-5 to TRBJ2-2, with D perhaps TRBD2 (6 bases). This CDR3 is 13 amino acids long. CDR1 MNHEY and CDR2 SVGAGI come from the germline V gene. V gave up 8 bases and J gave up 5 bases, with 12 bases separating them.

This clone was picked up one time. J is TRBJ2-7 and V is TRBV5-5; no firm D call. The CDR3 is made up of 13 amino acids. Germline V gives CDR1 SGHKS, CDR2 YYEKEE (reference sequence). The V and J ends lost 0 bases and 0 bases respectively, with 4 bases between them. CDR3 protein: CASSLEASYEQYF. The DNA of the CDR3 is TGTGCCAGCAGCTTGGAGGCCTCCTACGAGCAGTACTTC. The complete variable domain, with remaining parts taken from reference TRBV5-5 and TRBJ2-7, reads DAGVTQSPTHLIKTRGQQVTLRCSPISGHKSVSWYQQVLGQGPQFIFQYYEKEERGRGNFPDRFSARQFPNYSSELNVNALLLGDSALYLCASSLEASYEQYFGPGTRLTVT.

V is TRBV5-1 and J is TRBJ2-1; 7 nucleotides match TRBD2. Germline V gives CDR1 SGHRS, CDR2 YFSETQ. The CDR3 covers 16 residues. V was pared by 2 bases and J by 4 bases, with 9 bases of the junction left unmatched. The CDR3 is CASSFTSEQLYNEQFF. The CDR3 DNA is TGCGCCAGCAGCTTCACTAGCGAACAACTTTACAATGAGCAGTTCTTC.

V usage is TRBV5-1 and J usage is TRBJ2-3, with D unclear. The V end was cut by 1 base, the J end by 2 bases, with 11 bases between. Per the germline V gene, CDR1 is SGHRS and CDR2 is YFSETQ. This CDR3 comprises 15 residues. The CDR3 bases are TGCGCCAGCAGCTTGAACCGAGGTAACACAGATACGCAGTATTTT. Translating gives CASSLNRGNTDTQYF.

This clone was detected a few times. The rearrangement links TRBV9 to TRBJ1-3, with D uncertain. V lost 3 bases to trimming and J lost 0 bases, with 10 bases between them. From germline, CDR1 is SGDLS and CDR2 YYNGEE. The CDR3 extends over 15 amino acids. DNA of the CDR3: TGTGCCAGCAGCGCAGCTTCGAGCTCTGGAAACACCATATATTTT. This encodes CASSAASSSGNTIYF.

The rearrangement uses TRBV6-6 and TRBJ2-7, with TRBD1 identical over 10 bases. The length of the CDR3 is 15 residues. Germline-derived CDR1 and CDR2 are MNHNY and SVGAGI (reference sequence). The junction had 10 bases not matched to a gene; V was cut back by 6 bases and J by 5 bases. The CDR3 nucleotides read TGTGCCAGCAGACGGACAGGGGGACCCCTGAACGAGCAGTACTTC. Its translation: CASRRTGGPLNEQYF.

The J gene is TRBJ1-2, the V gene TRBV19; TRBD1 matches 11 bases. The CDR3 is 14 residues long. The V gene's germline CDR1 is LNHDA and CDR2 SQIVND (reference sequence). The V gene end was trimmed by 6 bases and the J gene end by 7 bases; junction bases not matched to a gene: 7. The CDR3 DNA is TGTGCCAGTAGGGGACAGGGGGGAGGACGTGGCTACACCTTC. It encodes CASRGQGGGRGYTF.

As to this clone: Germline is not matched at one junction end, which may reflect a read error. V gene TRBV7-3 combines with J gene TRBJ2-7, with D perhaps matching TRBD2 (6 bases). Germline V gene data show CDR1 as SGHTA and CDR2 as FQGTGA. The CDR3 sequence is 13 residues long. Here the CDR3 reads CASSLWDSSEQYF. The CDR3 DNA reads TGTGCCAGCAGCTTATGGGACTCCTCCGAGCAGTACTTC.

The rearrangement uses TRBV11-3 and TRBJ2-7; D might be TRBD1 (5 bases). Germline V gene sequence: CDR1 SGHNT, CDR2 YENEEA. The CDR3 sequence is 13 residues long. The V end was cut by 5 bases, the J end by 2 bases, with 10 bases between. The CDR3 sequence is CASSAGQAYEQYF. The DNA for the CDR3 is TGTGCCAGCAGCGCAGGACAAGCCTACGAGCAGTACTTC.

V is TRBV27 and J is TRBJ1-5; TRBD1 is a possible D gene (6 bases). The V end lost 5 bases, the J end lost 3 bases, and 14 bases lay between the germline ends. This CDR3 region has 15 residues. Germline CDR1 is MNHEY and CDR2 is SMNVEV (reference sequence). CDR3 nucleotides: TGTGCCAGCAGTCTGTCACGGACAGACAATCAGCCCCAGCATTTT. Its protein is CASSLSRTDNQPQHF.

The chain uses TRBV10-2 and TRBJ1-1; D might be TRBD1 (6 bases). V was cut by 4 bases and J by 5 bases, with 17 bases left in between. Per germline, CDR1 WSHSY and CDR2 SAAADI. The CDR3 consists of 15 residues. Written as DNA, the CDR3 is TGCGCCAGCAGTGGACAGATGGGGGCAACGACTGAAGCTTTCTTT. Translated: CASSGQMGATTEAFF.

The V gene is TRBV2, the J gene TRBJ2-7; D not certain. Trimming removed 0 bases at V and 4 bases at J, with 7 bases between. Germline V CDR1 and CDR2: SNHLY, FYNNEI. This CDR3 comprises 13 residues. The CDR3 coding sequence is TGTGCCAGCAGTGAAGCGGGAAGGTACGAGCAGTACTTC. The encoded protein is CASSEAGRYEQYF.

The genes are TRBV19 and TRBJ1-2; no reliable D call. Germline V lookup: CDR1 LNHDA, CDR2 SQIVND (reference sequence). This CDR3 contains 14 residues. V lost 4 bases and J 8 bases, leaving 17 bases between the germline ends. DNA of the CDR3: TGTGCCAGTAGTACTCCCCCTACATCGTGGGGCTACACCTTC. Translation: CASSTPPTSWGYTF.

This clone was seen many times. The gene calls are TRBV15 and TRBJ1-2; D gene unclear. Germline V lookup: CDR1 LNHNV, CDR2 YYDKDF (reference sequence). With 0 bases removed from V and 0 bases from J, the gap between germline ends came to 17 bases. The CDR3 spans 18 residues. Here the CDR3 reads CATSRDPLRRTANYGYTF. The CDR3 coding sequence is TGTGCCACCAGCAGAGATCCCCTTAGGAGGACCGCTAACTATGGCTACACCTTC.

CDR3 sequence reads: CASKTSASSYEQYF. The DNA for the CDR3 is TGTGCCAGTAAGACTAGCGCGAGCTCCTACGAGCAGTACTTC. The gene calls are TRBV19 and TRBJ2-7; 8 bases agree with TRBD2. Germline V CDR1 and CDR2: LNHDA, SQIVND (reference sequence). The CDR3 is 14 residues long. V lost 7 bases to trimming and J lost 0 bases; unmatched junction nucleotides: 5.

This chain connects TRBV5-4 to TRBJ1-1, with D maybe TRBD1 (6 bases). The V and J ends lost 4 bases and 6 bases respectively, with 16 bases between them. This CDR3 is 14 amino acids long. Germline assignment: CDR1 SGHNT and CDR2 YYREEE (reference sequence). As DNA, the CDR3 is TGTGCCAGCAGCCAAGATTGGGGGGCCCCTGAAGCTTTCTTT. Its translation: CASSQDWGAPEAFF. Full variable domain (missing parts from reference TRBV5-4 and TRBJ1-1): ETGVTQSPTHLIKTRGQQVTLRCSSQSGHNTVSWYQQALGQGPQFIFQYYREEENGRGNFPPRFSGLQFPNYSSELNVNALELDDSALYLCASSQDWGAPEAFFGQGTRLTVV.

This clone was seen a handful of times. The chain links TRBV29-1 to TRBJ1-1, with D tentatively TRBD1 (5 bases). Germline V gene lookup returns CDR1 SQVTM and CDR2 ANQGSEA. The CDR3 is 12 residues long. The V gene lost 4 bases and the J gene lost 5 bases, with 11 bases spanning the gap. The CDR3 nucleotides read TGCAGCGTTGTTCCCTCAGGGACTGAAGCTTTCTTT. This codes for CSVVPSGTEAFF.

This chain uses TRBV6-5 with TRBJ2-7; a weak D match, TRBD2 (5 bases). V lost 0 bases and J 0 bases, leaving 9 bases between the germline ends. The CDR3 extends over 15 amino acids. CDR1 MNHEY and CDR2 SVGAGI come from the germline V gene. CDR3 amino acids: CASSYSGVSSYEQYF. DNA of the CDR3: TGTGCCAGCAGTTACTCCGGGGTTAGCTCCTACGAGCAGTACTTC.

J is TRBJ1-2 and V is TRBV4-2; a possible D gene is TRBD1 (5 bases). CDR3 length: 18 residues. The germline V and J ends were trimmed by 3 bases and 5 bases, with 25 bases remaining between them. The germline V gene has CDR1 LGHNA and CDR2 YNFKEQ. The CDR3 loop reads CASSHTSRGTSLGYGYTF. The CDR3 DNA is TGTGCCAGCAGCCACACCAGCCGGGGGACTTCCCTTGGGTATGGCTACACCTTC.

The chain joins TRBV6-4 to TRBJ2-2, with TRBD1 as a possible D gene (5 bases). V was trimmed by 2 bases and J by 4 bases, leaving 11 bases between them. The CDR3 contains 15 residues. From germline, CDR1 is MRHNA and CDR2 SNTAGT. CDR3 coding DNA: TGTGCCAGCAGTGACAGTCAGGGAAGCACCGGGGAGCTGTTTTTT. It codes for CASSDSQGSTGELFF.

J is TRBJ1-4 and V is TRBV5-1; no firm D call. CDR3 size: 13 residues. Germline CDR1 reads SGHRS; CDR2 reads YFSETQ. V lost 1 base to trimming and J lost 6 bases, with 7 bases between them. DNA for the CDR3: TGCGCCAGCAGCTTGATTGGGGATGAAAAACTGTTTTTT. Protein: CASSLIGDEKLFF. The full variable domain, its missing parts supplied by reference TRBV5-1 and TRBJ1-4, is KAGVTQTPRYLIKTRGQQVTLSCSPISGHRSVSWYQQTPGQGLQFLFEYFSETQRNKGNFPGRFSGRQFSNSRSEMNVSTLELGDSALYLCASSLIGDEKLFFGSGTQLSVL.